This is a list of T cell receptor beta chains from one sample in a study of identical twins. TCRdb re-analysed the 5' RACE reads in MiXCR, keeping a single row per CDR3 protein. The sample yields about 720,000 distinct CDR3 sequences, about 20% seen once. These data were likewise used in another study, on T cells expressing NK-cell markers.

The sequenced sample was PBMCs. These receptors all stem from a woman aged 18-30 years in good health. Both conserved end residues are part of each CDR3. The D gene is left open where the match is weak. Where a row states a size, it is once, few, many or the class of an expanded clone; other rows omit it.

>TRBD2|TRBV6-2/TRBV6-3|-|TRBJ2-3
TGTGCCAGCAGTTACTCCCTTGCGGGAGGGTCCACAGATACGCAGTATTTT
CASSYSLAGGSTDTQYF
>-|TRBV6-1|many|TRBJ2-7
TGTGCCAGCAGTGGAGTAGCGGCCACGAGCTCCTACGAGCAGTACTTC
CASSGVAATSSYEQYF
>-|TRBV12-3/TRBV12-4|-|TRBJ1-2
TGTGCCAGCAGTTCCTCGGACAGAAGATACACCTTC
CASSSSDRRYTF
>-|TRBV29-1|-|TRBJ2-7
TGCAGCGTTGAAGAGAACTACGAGCAGTACTTC
CSVEENYEQYF
>TRBD2|TRBV7-2|-|TRBJ2-5
TGTGCCAGCAGCCTCGGACTAGCGGGACCGGGAGAGACCCAGTACTTC
CASSLGLAGPGETQYF
>-|TRBV5-1|few|TRBJ2-3
TGCGCCAGCAGAGAGACCCCTAGCACAGATACGCAGTATTTT
CASRETPSTDTQYF
>-|TRBV5-6|-|TRBJ1-4
TGTGCCAGCAGCTCCCCGGGACCTCTGTTTTTT
CASSSPGPLFF
>-|TRBV7-9|few|TRBJ1-1
TGTGCCAGCAGCCTGAAACAGTACCTGAACACTGAAGCTTTCTTT
CASSLKQYLNTEAFF
>-|TRBV6-1|few|TRBJ2-7
TGTGCCAGCAGTGTGGGGATGGCGGGGCCCTACGAGCAGTACTTC
CASSVGMAGPYEQYF
>TRBD1|TRBV29-1|many|TRBJ1-2
TGCAGCGTTGAAGATCATGGGACAGGGGCTTACGGCTACACCTTC
CSVEDHGTGAYGYTF